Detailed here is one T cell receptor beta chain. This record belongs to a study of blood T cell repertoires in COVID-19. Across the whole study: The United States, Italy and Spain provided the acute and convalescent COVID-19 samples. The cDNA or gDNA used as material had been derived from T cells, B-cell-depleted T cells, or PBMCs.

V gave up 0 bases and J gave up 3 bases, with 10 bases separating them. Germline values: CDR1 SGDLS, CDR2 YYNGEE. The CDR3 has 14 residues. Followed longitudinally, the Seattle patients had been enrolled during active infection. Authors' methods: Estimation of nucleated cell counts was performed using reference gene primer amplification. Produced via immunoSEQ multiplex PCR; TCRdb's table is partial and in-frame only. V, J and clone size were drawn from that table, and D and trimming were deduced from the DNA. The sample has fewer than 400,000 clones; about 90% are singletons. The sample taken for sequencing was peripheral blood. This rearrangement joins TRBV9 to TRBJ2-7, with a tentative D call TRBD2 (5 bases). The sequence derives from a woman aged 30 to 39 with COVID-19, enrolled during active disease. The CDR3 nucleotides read TGTGCCAGCAGCGTAGATGCGAGCGGCTACGAGCAGTACTTC. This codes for CASSVDASGYEQYF.